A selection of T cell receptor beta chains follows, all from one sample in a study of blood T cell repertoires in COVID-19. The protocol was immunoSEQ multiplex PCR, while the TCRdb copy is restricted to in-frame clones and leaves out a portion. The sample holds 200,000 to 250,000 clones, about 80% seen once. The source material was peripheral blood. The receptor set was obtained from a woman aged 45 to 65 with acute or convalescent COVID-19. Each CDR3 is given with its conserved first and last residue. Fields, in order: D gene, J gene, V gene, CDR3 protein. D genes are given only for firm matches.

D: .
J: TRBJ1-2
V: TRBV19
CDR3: CASSMRPGVVYGYTF

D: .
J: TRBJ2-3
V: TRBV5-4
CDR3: CASSLDAQGTDTQYF

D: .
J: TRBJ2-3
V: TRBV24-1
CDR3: CATSEGRVADTQYF

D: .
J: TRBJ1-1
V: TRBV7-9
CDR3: CASSLYRGFNTEAFF

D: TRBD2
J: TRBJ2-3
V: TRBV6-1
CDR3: CASSEFQAGGSPSTDTQYF

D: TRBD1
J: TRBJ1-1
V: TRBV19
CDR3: CASRNRGRLDTEAFF

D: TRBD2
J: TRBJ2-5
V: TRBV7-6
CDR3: CASSPTLAGGPWGETQYF

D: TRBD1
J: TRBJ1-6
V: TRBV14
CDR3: CASAPGGTANSPLHF

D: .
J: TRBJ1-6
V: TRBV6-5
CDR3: CACRRGRDSPLHF

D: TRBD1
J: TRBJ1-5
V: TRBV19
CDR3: CASSTTRTGLNQPQHF

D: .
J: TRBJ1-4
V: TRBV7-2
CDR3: CASSLQSGGAGGEKLFF

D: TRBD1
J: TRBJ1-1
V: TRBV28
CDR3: CASSFPGQGLSTEAFF

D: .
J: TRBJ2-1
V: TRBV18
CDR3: CASSPPRGDEQFF

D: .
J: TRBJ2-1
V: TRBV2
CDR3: CASSPDRGLAGHNEQFF

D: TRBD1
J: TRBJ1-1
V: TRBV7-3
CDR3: CASSSTGANTEAFF

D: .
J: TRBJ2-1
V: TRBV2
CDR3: CASSLRQDAYNEQFF

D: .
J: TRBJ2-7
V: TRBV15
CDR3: CATGNRKGYEQYF